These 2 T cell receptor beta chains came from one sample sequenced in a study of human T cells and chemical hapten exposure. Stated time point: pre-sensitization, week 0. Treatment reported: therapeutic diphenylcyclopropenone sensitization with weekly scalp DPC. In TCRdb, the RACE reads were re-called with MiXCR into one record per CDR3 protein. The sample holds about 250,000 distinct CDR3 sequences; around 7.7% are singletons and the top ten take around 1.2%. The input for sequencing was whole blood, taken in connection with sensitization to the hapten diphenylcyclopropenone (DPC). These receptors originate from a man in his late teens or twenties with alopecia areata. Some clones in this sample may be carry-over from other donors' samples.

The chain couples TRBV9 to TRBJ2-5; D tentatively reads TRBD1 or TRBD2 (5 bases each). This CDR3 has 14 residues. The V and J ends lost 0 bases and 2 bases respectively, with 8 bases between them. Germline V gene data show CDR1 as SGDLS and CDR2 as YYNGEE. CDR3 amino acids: CASSVDGGQETQYF. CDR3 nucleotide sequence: TGTGCCAGCAGCGTAGATGGGGGACAAGAGACCCAGTACTTC.

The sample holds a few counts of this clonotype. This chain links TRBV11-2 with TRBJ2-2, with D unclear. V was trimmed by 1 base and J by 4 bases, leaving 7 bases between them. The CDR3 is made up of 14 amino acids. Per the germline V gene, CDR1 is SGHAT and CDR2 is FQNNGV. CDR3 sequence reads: CASSLARSTGELFF. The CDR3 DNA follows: TGTGCCAGCAGCTTAGCCAGATCCACCGGGGAGCTGTTTTTT.